This TCR beta chain is from a study of blood T cell repertoires in COVID-19. The table came from immunoSEQ multiplex PCR; TCRdb's copy has only in-frame clones and leaves some out. The sample yields 130,000 to 150,000 clones, about four fifths seen once. CDR3 length: 14 residues. V trimming: 10 bases; J trimming: 9 bases; junction bases outside the gene matches: 12. The V gene's germline CDR1 is MNHNY and CDR2 SVGAGI (reference sequence). What was sequenced was peripheral blood. V usage is TRBV6-6 and J usage is TRBJ1-6; 7 bases match TRBD1. The receptor was isolated from an elderly woman with acute or convalescent COVID-19. This chain's CDR3 is CAISYGTAGSPLHF. The CDR3 DNA reads TGTGCCATCTCTTACGGGACAGCCGGTTCACCCCTCCACTTT.